This T cell receptor beta chain stems from a study of cytomegalovirus exposure and HLA in healthy donors. Study at large: A prior study identified over 100 million unique TCR beta sequences from 150 million to 200 million T cells.

It was healthy bone marrow donors who served as donors. For this clone: Its specificity is unknown.

The PCR contained 60 Vbeta and 13 Jbeta primers. Assay: immunoSEQ multiplex PCR; the TCRdb copy retains only in-frame clones and omits some. The repertoire holds roughly 110,000 clones, with around 77% as singletons. The CDR3 spans 17 residues. With 4 bases clipped from V and 8 bases from J, the junction kept 9 bases outside the gene matches. Germline loops: CDR1 MGHDK, CDR2 SYGVNS. Study results and limitations: The classifier, whose performance was assessed in both the original and validation cohorts, reportedly diagnosed cytomegalovirus status with high specificity and sensitivity. A later examination showed that TCR association rates differed by HLA locus, with DRB1 most and HLA-C fewest.

Source material: PBMCs. The chain joins TRBV25-1 to TRBJ2-1; 15 bases are a match to TRBD2. This TCR derives from a woman aged 25 to 39 in good health and CMV-seropositive. The CDR3 coding sequence is TGTGCCAGCAGTGCCCGGACTAGCGGGAGGGCCATCTATGAGCAGTTCTTC. Amino acid sequence: CASSARTSGRAIYEQFF.